This T cell receptor (beta chain) comes out of a study of blood T cell repertoires in COVID-19. The germline V and J ends were trimmed by 2 bases and 7 bases, with 6 bases remaining between them. The CDR3 has 13 residues. Germline CDR1 MNHNS, CDR2 SASEGT. This table comes from immunoSEQ multiplex PCR, and its TCRdb copy is limited to in-frame clones, with some not included. This table has 160,000 or so clones, approximately 84% appearing once. Specimen: peripheral blood. The gene calls are TRBV6-1 and TRBJ1-6; D is undetermined. This TCR was sampled from a woman older than 75 with acute or convalescent COVID-19. In DNA form, the CDR3 reads TGTGCCAGCAGTGAACGTCCGAATTCACCCCTCCACTTT. This sequence encodes CASSERPNSPLHF.